This T cell receptor (beta chain) was sequenced during a study of T cells in Graves' hyperthyroidism and ophthalmopathy. This clonotype was observed a few times. CDR1 and CDR2 from the germline V gene are SGHKS and YYEKEE (reference sequence). There are 15 residues in the CDR3. Trimming at V came to 4 bases and at J to 7 bases, leaving 8 bases not matched to a gene. TCR beta CDR3 regions were amplified from RNA. HTBI primers were the set used in a first-round RT-PCR of the TCR CDR3. One entry per CDR3 protein results from TCRdb running MiXCR on the multiplex PCR reads. The sample records about 740,000 distinct CDR3 sequences, around 13% being singletons.

The chain has TRBV5-5 and TRBJ1-6, with 7 bases matching TRBD1. Sequencing used blood. The receptor's source is a woman aged 18-30 years with Graves' hyperthyroidism. CDR3 protein: CASSLYRQGNSPLHF. Here the CDR3 DNA reads TGTGCCAGCAGCCTATACCGACAGGGAAATTCACCCCTCCACTTT.